A selection of T cell receptor beta chains follows, all from one sample in a study of T-cell memory formation after mild COVID-19. TCRdb processed the 5' RACE reads anew with MiXCR; each CDR3 protein has one entry. Of 470,000 or so distinct CDR3 sequences in the sample, around 17% are singletons; the top ten hold approximately 21%. The specimen sequenced was PBMCs or a T cell subset sorted from them (not recorded which). The receptors were gathered from a man aged 18 to 30 who had mild COVID-19 (a few samples of this study predate the infection). Cell type and time point are not known. Each CDR3 is given with its conserved first and last residue. A D gene is named only where the DNA matches it firmly. Clone size, where shown, is once, few, many, or a class for clones that have expanded.

clone_size: few
d_call: TRBD2
v_call: TRBV6-5
j_call: TRBJ2-1
cdr3_aa: CASSRGLAGSNEQFF
cdr3_nt: TGTGCCAGCAGTCGAGGACTAGCGGGGTCCAATGAGCAGTTCTTC

clone_size: NA
d_call: NA
v_call: TRBV5-6
j_call: TRBJ1-6
cdr3_aa: CASSLGPAGDNSPLHF
cdr3_nt: TGTGCCAGCAGCTTGGGCCCCGCGGGGGACAATTCACCCCTCCACTTT

clone_size: NA
d_call: TRBD1
v_call: TRBV27
j_call: TRBJ2-1
cdr3_aa: CASKLGQQYNEQFF
cdr3_nt: TGTGCCAGCAAGCTGGGACAGCAATACAATGAGCAGTTCTTC

clone_size: many
d_call: NA
v_call: TRBV12-3/TRBV12-4
j_call: TRBJ1-6
cdr3_aa: CASSLASNSPLHF
cdr3_nt: TGTGCCAGCAGTTTGGCCAGTAATTCACCCCTCCACTTT

clone_size: NA
d_call: TRBD1
v_call: TRBV7-9
j_call: TRBJ1-1
cdr3_aa: CASSLAGQGKVGPEAFF
cdr3_nt: TGTGCCAGCAGCTTAGCGGGACAGGGAAAGGTTGGGCCTGAAGCTTTCTTT

clone_size: many
d_call: TRBD2
v_call: TRBV10-3
j_call: TRBJ2-2
cdr3_aa: CAIKSLAGGPNTGELFF
cdr3_nt: TGTGCCATCAAGAGCCTAGCGGGGGGCCCAAACACCGGGGAGCTGTTTTTT

clone_size: NA
d_call: TRBD1
v_call: TRBV5-8
j_call: TRBJ2-7
cdr3_aa: CASSPGQGVGYEQYF
cdr3_nt: TGTGCCAGCAGCCCGGGACAGGGGGTCGGTTACGAGCAGTACTTC

clone_size: NA
d_call: NA
v_call: TRBV9
j_call: TRBJ2-1
cdr3_aa: CASSPSLARSYNEQFF
cdr3_nt: TGTGCCAGCAGCCCCTCTTTAGCGCGATCCTACAATGAGCAGTTCTTC

clone_size: many
d_call: TRBD2
v_call: TRBV10-3
j_call: TRBJ2-5
cdr3_aa: CAISRRALAGDIQETQYF
cdr3_nt: TGTGCCATCAGTCGTCGGGCCCTAGCGGGGGACATCCAAGAGACCCAGTACTTC

clone_size: NA
d_call: NA
v_call: TRBV7-3
j_call: TRBJ2-5
cdr3_aa: CASSPTGPQGETQYF
cdr3_nt: TGTGCCAGCAGCCCAACCGGGCCCCAGGGGGAGACCCAGTACTTC

clone_size: NA
d_call: TRBD2
v_call: TRBV11-2
j_call: TRBJ2-1
cdr3_aa: CASSLSASGSYNEQFF
cdr3_nt: TGTGCCAGCAGCTTAAGCGCTAGCGGTTCTTACAATGAGCAGTTCTTC

clone_size: few
d_call: TRBD2
v_call: TRBV6-5
j_call: TRBJ2-3
cdr3_aa: CASSRLGRGGSGDTQYF
cdr3_nt: TGTGCCAGCAGTCGCCTTGGGCGGGGGGGCTCGGGAGATACGCAGTATTTT

clone_size: few
d_call: NA
v_call: TRBV9
j_call: TRBJ1-1
cdr3_aa: CASSTTGTEAFF
cdr3_nt: TGTGCCAGCAGCACCACGGGAACTGAAGCTTTCTTT

clone_size: many
d_call: NA
v_call: TRBV7-2
j_call: TRBJ2-7
cdr3_aa: CASSLGAEQYF
cdr3_nt: TGTGCCAGCAGCTTAGGAGCCGAGCAGTACTTC

clone_size: NA
d_call: TRBD1
v_call: TRBV2
j_call: TRBJ2-7
cdr3_aa: CASRGDRGTPEQYF
cdr3_nt: TGTGCCAGCAGAGGGGACAGGGGCACCCCTGAGCAGTACTTC

clone_size: few
d_call: TRBD1
v_call: TRBV15
j_call: TRBJ2-3
cdr3_aa: CATEGRGRGQGAKDTQYF
cdr3_nt: TGTGCCACCGAGGGCAGGGGGCGAGGACAGGGGGCGAAAGATACGCAGTATTTT

clone_size: NA
d_call: NA
v_call: TRBV4-3
j_call: TRBJ2-3
cdr3_aa: CASSQVNEGGYTQYF
cdr3_nt: TGCGCCAGCAGCCAAGTCAACGAGGGGGGATATACGCAGTATTTT

clone_size: NA
d_call: TRBD1
v_call: TRBV6-5
j_call: TRBJ1-3
cdr3_aa: CASARGLGNTIYF
cdr3_nt: TGTGCCAGCGCAAGGGGGCTCGGAAACACCATATATTTT

clone_size: few
d_call: NA
v_call: TRBV5-5
j_call: TRBJ2-1
cdr3_aa: CASSSRLGQEQFF
cdr3_nt: TGTGCCAGCAGCTCACGGTTAGGCCAGGAGCAGTTCTTC

clone_size: few
d_call: NA
v_call: TRBV4-1
j_call: TRBJ1-5
cdr3_aa: CASSQVPRSNQPQHF
cdr3_nt: TGCGCCAGCAGCCAGGTCCCGAGGAGCAATCAGCCCCAGCATTTT

clone_size: NA
d_call: TRBD1
v_call: TRBV4-1
j_call: TRBJ2-2
cdr3_aa: CASSQEPGQGAGELFF
cdr3_nt: TGCGCCAGCAGCCAAGAACCGGGACAGGGAGCCGGGGAGCTGTTTTTT

clone_size: few
d_call: TRBD1
v_call: TRBV4-2
j_call: TRBJ1-6
cdr3_aa: CASSQETRQGNNSPLHF
cdr3_nt: TGTGCCAGCAGCCAAGAAACCAGACAGGGGAATAATTCACCCCTCCACTTT

clone_size: NA
d_call: NA
v_call: TRBV5-1
j_call: TRBJ2-1
cdr3_aa: CASSFDGNAYNEQFF
cdr3_nt: TGCGCCAGCAGCTTTGATGGAAACGCCTACAATGAGCAGTTCTTC

clone_size: NA
d_call: TRBD1
v_call: TRBV6-2/TRBV6-3
j_call: TRBJ2-5
cdr3_aa: CASSQHGQARETQYF
cdr3_nt: TGTGCCAGCAGTCAGCACGGACAGGCAAGGGAGACCCAGTACTTC

clone_size: few
d_call: TRBD2
v_call: TRBV7-2
j_call: TRBJ2-5
cdr3_aa: CASSQGLAEETQYF
cdr3_nt: TGTGCCAGCAGCCAGGGACTAGCGGAAGAGACCCAGTACTTC

clone_size: NA
d_call: TRBD1
v_call: TRBV5-5
j_call: TRBJ1-2
cdr3_aa: CASSIPGQRRGYTF
cdr3_nt: TGTGCCAGCAGCATTCCGGGACAGAGAAGGGGCTACACCTTC

clone_size: few
d_call: NA
v_call: TRBV12-3/TRBV12-4
j_call: TRBJ2-3
cdr3_aa: CASSFTTGTDTQYF
cdr3_nt: TGTGCCAGCAGTTTTACCACGGGCACAGATACGCAGTATTTT

clone_size: NA
d_call: NA
v_call: TRBV10-2
j_call: TRBJ2-6
cdr3_aa: CATYGLTPKGTGANVLTF
cdr3_nt: TGCGCCACCTATGGACTCACCCCTAAGGGGACTGGGGCCAACGTCCTGACTTTC

clone_size: many
d_call: NA
v_call: TRBV7-8
j_call: TRBJ1-5
cdr3_aa: CASSLRRVDQPQHF
cdr3_nt: TGTGCCAGCAGCTTAAGGAGGGTGGATCAGCCCCAGCATTTT

clone_size: NA
d_call: NA
v_call: TRBV28
j_call: TRBJ1-2
cdr3_aa: CASSARGRGNYGYTF
cdr3_nt: TGTGCCAGCAGTGCCCGGGGGAGGGGGAACTATGGCTACACCTTC

clone_size: few
d_call: NA
v_call: TRBV5-1
j_call: TRBJ1-4
cdr3_aa: CASSLGTGDEKLFF
cdr3_nt: TGCGCCAGCAGCCTAGGGACCGGGGATGAAAAACTGTTTTTT

clone_size: NA
d_call: NA
v_call: TRBV6-2/TRBV6-3
j_call: TRBJ2-7
cdr3_aa: CASSIQVLNYEQYF
cdr3_nt: TGTGCCAGCAGTATTCAGGTACTGAACTACGAGCAGTACTTC

clone_size: NA
d_call: NA
v_call: TRBV7-9
j_call: TRBJ2-1
cdr3_aa: CASSYHFWAVQLDNEQFF
cdr3_nt: TGTGCCAGCAGCTACCACTTTTGGGCCGTACAACTAGACAATGAGCAGTTCTTC

clone_size: NA
d_call: NA
v_call: TRBV28
j_call: TRBJ2-3
cdr3_aa: CASSSNIQGYF
cdr3_nt: TGTGCCAGCAGCTCCAATATACAGGGGTATTTT

clone_size: NA
d_call: NA
v_call: TRBV14
j_call: TRBJ1-1
cdr3_aa: CASSQGEGLGNTEAFF
cdr3_nt: TGTGCCAGCAGCCAAGGCGAGGGGCTGGGGAACACTGAAGCTTTCTTT

clone_size: NA
d_call: TRBD1
v_call: TRBV4-2
j_call: TRBJ1-6
cdr3_aa: CASSPAGQNNSPLHF
cdr3_nt: TGTGCCAGCAGCCCCGCGGGACAGAATAATTCACCCCTCCACTTT

clone_size: NA
d_call: TRBD1
v_call: TRBV3-1
j_call: TRBJ1-6
cdr3_aa: CASSQVGGYSPLHF
cdr3_nt: TGTGCCAGCAGCCAGGTAGGGGGCTATTCACCCCTCCACTTT

clone_size: few
d_call: NA
v_call: TRBV4-3
j_call: TRBJ1-1
cdr3_aa: CASSQRRSETEAFF
cdr3_nt: TGCGCCAGCAGCCAGCGCCGATCTGAGACTGAAGCTTTCTTT

clone_size: NA
d_call: NA
v_call: TRBV4-1
j_call: TRBJ2-1
cdr3_aa: CASSQPVGPDEQFF
cdr3_nt: TGCGCCAGCAGCCAGCCGGTAGGCCCGGATGAGCAGTTCTTC

clone_size: NA
d_call: TRBD1
v_call: TRBV5-1
j_call: TRBJ2-5
cdr3_aa: CASSGDREETQYF
cdr3_nt: TGCGCCAGCAGCGGTGACAGGGAAGAGACCCAGTACTTC

clone_size: NA
d_call: TRBD1
v_call: TRBV29-1
j_call: TRBJ2-5
cdr3_aa: CSVEEDREDQETQYF
cdr3_nt: TGCAGCGTTGAGGAGGACAGGGAAGATCAAGAGACCCAGTACTTC

clone_size: NA
d_call: NA
v_call: TRBV5-8
j_call: TRBJ1-2
cdr3_aa: CASSLHPEYYGYTF
cdr3_nt: TGTGCCAGCAGCTTGCACCCTGAATACTATGGCTACACCTTC

clone_size: few
d_call: TRBD2
v_call: TRBV15
j_call: TRBJ2-3
cdr3_aa: CATSPTSGNTDTQYF
cdr3_nt: TGTGCCACCAGCCCCACTAGCGGAAACACAGATACGCAGTATTTT

clone_size: once
d_call: NA
v_call: TRBV5-1
j_call: TRBJ2-3
cdr3_aa: CASSLGASSSTDTQYF
cdr3_nt: TGCGCCAGCAGCCTGGGGGCAAGCTCTAGCACAGATACGCAGTATTTT

clone_size: NA
d_call: NA
v_call: TRBV9
j_call: TRBJ1-5
cdr3_aa: CASTAGPSDQPQHF
cdr3_nt: TGTGCCAGCACCGCAGGGCCCTCAGATCAGCCCCAGCATTTT

clone_size: many
d_call: NA
v_call: TRBV12-3/TRBV12-4
j_call: TRBJ2-1
cdr3_aa: CASSLTGAQGYNEQFF
cdr3_nt: TGTGCCAGCAGTTTAACGGGGGCTCAGGGGTACAATGAGCAGTTCTTC

clone_size: few
d_call: TRBD2
v_call: TRBV4-2
j_call: TRBJ2-4
cdr3_aa: CASSHRGGPDKNIQYF
cdr3_nt: TGTGCCAGCAGCCACCGGGGGGGCCCAGACAAAAACATTCAGTACTTC

clone_size: NA
d_call: NA
v_call: TRBV7-9
j_call: TRBJ2-4
cdr3_aa: CASTQRGLGGNIQYF
cdr3_nt: TGTGCCAGCACCCAACGGGGGTTAGGGGGAAACATTCAGTACTTC

clone_size: NA
d_call: NA
v_call: TRBV20-1
j_call: TRBJ2-7
cdr3_aa: CSAREGRGRNEQYF
cdr3_nt: TGCAGTGCTAGGGAGGGCAGGGGTAGGAACGAGCAGTACTTC

clone_size: NA
d_call: NA
v_call: TRBV9
j_call: TRBJ1-2
cdr3_aa: CASSDSLGRTGYTF
cdr3_nt: TGTGCCAGCAGCGATAGCCTGGGGCGAACTGGCTACACCTTC

clone_size: NA
d_call: NA
v_call: TRBV7-9
j_call: TRBJ1-1
cdr3_aa: CASGWGRAEAFF
cdr3_nt: TGTGCCAGCGGCTGGGGGAGGGCTGAAGCTTTCTTT

clone_size: many
d_call: TRBD2
v_call: TRBV7-2
j_call: TRBJ2-5
cdr3_aa: CASRTSVEETQYF
cdr3_nt: TGTGCCAGCAGGACTAGCGTTGAAGAGACCCAGTACTTC

clone_size: NA
d_call: TRBD1
v_call: TRBV15
j_call: TRBJ2-1
cdr3_aa: CATSRVGRGPYNEQFF
cdr3_nt: TGTGCCACCAGCAGAGTAGGCAGGGGGCCCTACAATGAGCAGTTCTTC

clone_size: NA
d_call: NA
v_call: TRBV14
j_call: TRBJ1-1
cdr3_aa: CASSQGLDTEAFF
cdr3_nt: TGTGCCAGCAGCCAGGGGTTGGACACTGAAGCTTTCTTT

clone_size: many
d_call: NA
v_call: TRBV5-1
j_call: TRBJ2-5
cdr3_aa: CASSLEAPEETQYF
cdr3_nt: TGCGCCAGCAGCTTGGAGGCGCCAGAAGAGACCCAGTACTTC

clone_size: few
d_call: TRBD1
v_call: TRBV30
j_call: TRBJ2-7
cdr3_aa: CAWSGAGTGGYEQYF
cdr3_nt: TGTGCCTGGAGTGGGGCTGGGACAGGGGGTTACGAGCAGTACTTC

clone_size: few
d_call: NA
v_call: TRBV20-1
j_call: TRBJ1-4
cdr3_aa: CSAPGGAQGNEKLFF
cdr3_nt: TGCAGTGCTCCTGGAGGGGCGCAGGGTAATGAAAAACTGTTTTTT